The sequence of this T cell receptor beta chain was determined in a study of identical twins. TCRdb ran MiXCR on the 5' RACE reads and lists one entry per CDR3 protein. The table records roughly 690,000 distinct CDR3 sequences, 21% of them present only once. The count of this clonotype is one. The sample was also reused in another study, on T cells expressing NK-cell markers.

The sequencing input was PBMCs. The clonotype originates from a woman between 18 and 29 years old in good health.

The CDR3 nucleotides read TGTGCCAGCAACGAGGGGTCTAAGTACGAGCAGTACTTC. Translation: CASNEGSKYEQYF. The chain employs TRBV6-1 and TRBJ2-7, with D perhaps assigned TRBD1 or TRBD2 (5 bases each). Trimming pared 7 bases from V and 4 bases from J, leaving 14 bases between. This CDR3 has 13 amino acids. The germline V gene encodes CDR1 MNHNS and CDR2 SASEGT.